The next 18 T cell receptor beta chains were all read from a single sample in a study of OX40 agonist ivuxolimab in advanced cancers. Library construction relied on the immunoSEQ multiplex PCR assay. This is the immuneACCESS table as TCRdb keeps it, with only in-frame sequences that have V and J called. A part of the clones is gone; compared with another copy, unresolved V genes explain less than half, and the rest is unexplained. Counted in this sample were under 80,000 clones; about 90% of them appeared once. The ten largest clones capture 1.5% to 2% of the sample. This material consisted of CD4+ or CD8+ T cells sorted from blood, taken in a trial of the OX40 agonist ivuxolimab. Source of these receptors: an adult with an advanced solid tumor such as melanoma, head and neck, liver or kidney cancer.

The V and J genes are TRBV7-7 and TRBJ2-1; D is unresolved. V was pared by 5 bases and J by 9 bases, with 14 bases between. Germline V CDR1 and CDR2: SSHAT, FNYEAQ (reference sequence). The CDR3 loop spans 13 amino acids. DNA for the CDR3: TGTGCCAGCAGCCCCTCGGTCGGTGGTGAGCAGTTCTTC. Its translation is CASSPSVGGEQFF.

As DNA, the CDR3 is TGCGCCAGCAGCTTGGCCGGGGCGGGGTGGTACAATGAGCAGTTCTTC. Its protein product is CASSLAGAGWYNEQFF. The V gene is TRBV5-1, the J gene TRBJ2-1; a weak D match, TRBD2 (6 bases). This CDR3 has 16 residues. V was pared by 0 bases and J by 4 bases, with 14 bases between. Germline V gives CDR1 SGHRS, CDR2 YFSETQ.

The chain has TRBV10-2 and TRBJ1-5; 8 positions match TRBD1. Germline V gene data show CDR1 as WSHSY and CDR2 as SAAADI. The length of the CDR3 is 15 residues. V lost 1 base to trimming and J lost 4 bases; unmatched junction nucleotides: 3. CDR3 nucleotides: TGCGCCAGCAGTGAGTGGGGGGACAGGAATCAGCCCCAGCATTTT. Residues: CASSEWGDRNQPQHF.

The chain links TRBV19 to TRBJ2-2, with 7 bases fitting TRBD2. Germline CDR1 and CDR2: LNHDA and SQIVND (reference sequence). The CDR3 is 16 amino acids. The junction had 8 bases not matched to a gene; V was cut back by 3 bases and J by 4 bases. The CDR3 nucleotides are TGTGCCAGTAGTATCGGTGGGGGACTACTCACCGGGGAGCTGTTTTTT. Translation: CASSIGGGLLTGELFF.

The chain couples TRBV6-6 to TRBJ1-2; 10 positions match TRBD1. V trimming: 6 bases; J trimming: 6 bases; junction bases outside the gene matches: 7. Germline V lookup: CDR1 MNHNY, CDR2 SVGAGI (reference sequence). This CDR3 has 14 residues. CDR3 amino acids: CASRTTDRGDGYTF. The DNA of the CDR3 is TGTGCCAGCAGGACCACGGACAGGGGGGATGGCTACACCTTC.

The chain links TRBV6-6 to TRBJ1-2; D uncertain. Deletions cut 7 bases from V and 9 bases from J, with 15 bases between. The CDR3 sequence is 12 residues long. Germline lookup yields CDR1 MNHNY and CDR2 SVGAGI (reference sequence). This CDR3 is CASTNPTGSYTF. CDR3 nucleotide sequence: TGTGCCAGCACCAACCCGACCGGGAGCTACACCTTC.

V and J are TRBV27 and TRBJ2-1, with no clear D. The CDR3 is 14 residues long. Germline V gene lookup returns CDR1 MNHEY and CDR2 SMNVEV (reference sequence). V lost 1 base and J lost 7, with 11 bases in between. The CDR3 spells CASSLYGLVNEQFF. CDR3 nucleotides: TGTGCCAGCAGTTTATACGGTTTGGTGAATGAGCAGTTCTTC.

The chain carries TRBV5-1 and TRBJ2-2; no firm D call. Germline V gene lookup returns CDR1 SGHRS and CDR2 YFSETQ. V was clipped by 0 bases and J by 4 bases, with 4 bases between them. The CDR3 runs to 13 residues. The CDR3 nucleotides are TGCGCCAGCAGCTTGGTCGGCACCGGGGAGCTGTTTTTT. Encoded protein: CASSLVGTGELFF.

The gene calls are TRBV6-5 and TRBJ1-5; 7 bases are a match to TRBD1. CDR1 is MNHEY and CDR2 is SVGAGI in the germline V gene. Germline trimming cut 8 bases from V and 4 bases from J; bases unmatched to any gene: 8. This CDR3 is 14 amino acids long. The CDR3 nucleotides are TGTGCCAGCGCCGGGACAGCCGTAAATCAGCCCCAGCATTTT. Residues: CASAGTAVNQPQHF.

The chain employs TRBV28 and TRBJ2-7; D is possibly TRBD1 or TRBD2 (5 bases each). The CDR3 is 15 residues long. Trimming took off 5 bases at V and 4 bases at J, with 18 bases between the two ends. CDR1 MDHEN and CDR2 SYDVKM come from the germline V gene. CDR3: CASSIPGRPPYEQYF. Here the CDR3 DNA reads TGTGCCAGCAGTATACCGGGACGGCCTCCGTACGAGCAGTACTTC.

The gene calls are TRBV30 and TRBJ1-2, with TRBD1 matching 11 bases. Germline values: CDR1 GTSNPN, CDR2 SVGIG (reference sequence). CDR3 length: 15 residues. V lost 7 bases, J lost 3 bases, and 10 bases stayed unmatched. CDR3 loop: CASSRGQGGDYGYTF. The CDR3, as DNA: TGTGCCTCCTCCCGGGGACAGGGGGGCGACTATGGCTACACCTTC.

The chain carries TRBV4-2 and TRBJ1-2; 11 bases line up with TRBD1. The ends lost 2 bases at V and 8 bases at J; junction bases unmatched: 7. This CDR3 is 15 amino acids long. Germline lookup yields CDR1 LGHNA and CDR2 YNFKEQ. The chain's CDR3 is CASSQFSGTGGGYTF. As DNA, the CDR3 is TGTGCCAGCAGCCAATTTTCCGGGACAGGGGGAGGCTACACCTTC.

The chain is built from TRBV7-2 and TRBJ2-5, with 9 nucleotides matching TRBD2. There are 18 residues in the CDR3. The junction had 13 bases not matched to a gene; V was cut back by 0 bases and J by 5 bases. Germline V lookup: CDR1 SGHTA, CDR2 FQGNSA. The CDR3 nucleotides read TGTGCCAGCAGCTTAGCTCCAAGCGGGGGGAACTTGAAGGAGACCCAGTACTTC. This encodes CASSLAPSGGNLKETQYF.

The chain is built from TRBV7-8 and TRBJ2-1; D may be TRBD2 (5 bases). V was pared by 5 bases and J by 3 bases, with 17 bases between. The germline V gene encodes CDR1 SGHVS and CDR2 FQNEAQ. This CDR3 has 16 amino acids. The CDR3 loop is CASSPRRVGSYNEQFF. CDR3 bases: TGTGCCAGCAGCCCTAGACGAGTGGGGAGCTACAATGAGCAGTTCTTC.

The V call is TRBV5-4, the J call TRBJ2-7, with D possibly TRBD1 on 6 matching bases. Trimming removed 0 bases at V and 5 bases at J, with 9 bases between. The germline CDR1 and CDR2 sequences are SGHNT and YYREEE (reference sequence). The CDR3 loop spans 13 amino acids. The CDR3 loop reads CASSLGQAHEQYF. The CDR3 region has the DNA TGTGCCAGCAGCTTGGGACAGGCACACGAGCAGTACTTC.

The genes are TRBV10-1 and TRBJ2-3, with 8 bases lining up with TRBD2. This CDR3 comprises 15 residues. Germline-derived CDR1 and CDR2 are WNHNN and SYGVQD (reference sequence). V was clipped by 5 bases and J by 1 base; unmatched bases: 5. CDR3 protein: CASSKTSDGTDTQYF. The CDR3 bases are TGCGCCAGCAGTAAGACTAGCGACGGCACAGATACGCAGTATTTT.

The chain links TRBV28 to TRBJ2-6; tentative D call: TRBD1 (5 bases). There are 15 residues in the CDR3. Trimming left V 6 bases short and J 1 base short, with 10 bases between. Germline V lookup: CDR1 MDHEN, CDR2 SYDVKM. The CDR3 DNA is TGTGCCAGCAGAACAACAGGTTCTGGGGCCAACGTCCTGACTTTC. Translated: CASRTTGSGANVLTF.

The rearrangement joins TRBV28 to TRBJ2-7; a possible D gene is TRBD2 (5 bases). In germline, CDR1 is MDHEN, CDR2 SYDVKM. V was clipped by 2 bases and J by 2 bases, with 19 bases between them. The CDR3 runs to 17 residues. CDR3 bases: TGTGCCAGCAGTTTAAGCACGGCCAGCGGAAGAACCTACGAGCAGTACTTC. Translating it yields CASSLSTASGRTYEQYF.